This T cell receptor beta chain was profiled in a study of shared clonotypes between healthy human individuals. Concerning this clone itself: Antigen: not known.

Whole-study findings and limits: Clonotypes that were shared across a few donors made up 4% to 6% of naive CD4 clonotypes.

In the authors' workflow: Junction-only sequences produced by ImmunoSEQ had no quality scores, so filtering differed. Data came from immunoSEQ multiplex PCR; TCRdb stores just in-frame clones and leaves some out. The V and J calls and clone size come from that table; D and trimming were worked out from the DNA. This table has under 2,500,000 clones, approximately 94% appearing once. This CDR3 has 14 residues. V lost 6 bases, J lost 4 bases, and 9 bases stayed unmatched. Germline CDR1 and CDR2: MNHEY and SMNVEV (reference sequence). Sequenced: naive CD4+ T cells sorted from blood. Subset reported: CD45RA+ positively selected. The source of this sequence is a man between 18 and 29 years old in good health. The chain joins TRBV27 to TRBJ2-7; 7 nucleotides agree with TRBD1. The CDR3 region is CASSPMTGIYEQYF. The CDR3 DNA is TGTGCCAGCAGCCCGATGACAGGGATATACGAGCAGTACTTC.